One sample yielded the 24 T cell receptor beta chains listed below, sequenced in a study of identical twins. TCRdb analysed the 5' RACE reads with MiXCR anew, one entry per CDR3 protein. The repertoire consists of about 240,000 distinct CDR3 sequences, with over 9.5% occurring once and the leading ten covering about a tenth. The sequenced material came from memory T cells sorted from blood. The receptors were gathered from a man in his fifties or sixties in good health.

This clonotype was picked up a small number of times. The rearrangement uses TRBV28 and TRBJ2-1; maybe TRBD1 (6 bases). CDR3 size: 14 residues. Trimming cost V 6 bases and J 6 bases, with 15 bases left between them. CDR1 MDHEN and CDR2 SYDVKM come from the germline V gene. The CDR3 region has the DNA TGTGCCAGCAGCCCCTACAGGGAGATCAATGAGCAGTTCTTC. It encodes CASSPYREINEQFF.

Worth noting for this clonotype: Possible read error: a much larger clone is one base away. The genes are TRBV2 and TRBJ2-2; TRBD2 matches 8 bases. Germline assignment: CDR1 SNHLY and CDR2 FYNNEI. The CDR3 runs to 15 residues. The CDR3 DNA reads as TGTACCAGCAGTGCCCGCGGGGGGTTAGCCGGGGAGCTGTTTTTT. This encodes CTSSARGGLAGELFF.

The chain has TRBV7-2 and TRBJ2-5; 12 bases align to TRBD2. J lost 2 bases, V lost 5 bases, and 9 bases had no gene match. Per germline, CDR1 SGHTA and CDR2 FQGNSA. The CDR3 has 17 amino acids. CDR3 sequence reads: CASSPGLLAGGQETQYF. The CDR3 DNA sequence: TGTGCCAGCAGCCCGGGGTTACTAGCGGGGGGACAAGAGACCCAGTACTTC.

This clonotype showed up just a few times. The V and J genes are TRBV5-1 and TRBJ1-6; 7 positions agree with TRBD1. The CDR3 has 15 amino acids. The J segment lost 7 bases and the V segment lost 4 bases, leaving 8 bases of the junction unmatched. Per germline, CDR1 SGHRS and CDR2 YFSETQ. CDR3 sequence reads: CASSTRDRGNSPLHF. The CDR3 coding sequence is TGCGCCAGCAGCACGAGGGACAGAGGCAATTCACCCCTCCACTTT.

There are a few counts of this clonotype. The rearrangement links TRBV20-1 to TRBJ2-5; D is unclear. In germline, CDR1 is DFQATT, CDR2 SNEGSKA (reference sequence). Trimming stripped 3 bases from V and 8 bases from J, with 10 bases between. CDR3 length: 11 amino acids. As DNA, the CDR3 is TGCAGTGCTAGTATGGCCCTTACCCAGTACTTC. It is translated as CSASMALTQYF.

J is TRBJ2-7 and V is TRBV4-1; possible D gene TRBD1, 5 bases. The CDR3 totals 15 residues. Germline V lookup: CDR1 MGHRA, CDR2 YSYEKL. Trimming pared 3 bases from V and 2 bases from J, leaving 14 bases between. CDR3 in DNA: TGCGCCAGCAGCCATAGAGACAGAAGCACCTACGAGCAGTACTTC. This translates into CASSHRDRSTYEQYF.

This clonotype appeared a few times. The V gene is TRBV28, the J gene TRBJ1-1, with D unclear. Germline CDR1 is MDHEN and CDR2 is SYDVKM. The CDR3 is 16 residues long. V lost 7 bases and J lost 4, with 22 bases in between. The CDR3 DNA reads TGTGCCAGCACCCTAACGAAGTGGGCGGGAGGCACTGAAGCTTTCTTT. Translation gives CASTLTKWAGGTEAFF.

This clonotype was found many times. One end of the junction varies from germline; a read error may be responsible. The rearrangement links TRBV3-1 to TRBJ1-3; D remains unclear. CDR3 length: 15 residues. The germline V gene has CDR1 LGHDT and CDR2 YNNKEL (reference sequence). CDR3 nucleotide sequence: TGTGCCAGCCGCCATCGGACTCTCTCTGGAAACACCATATATTTT. Translating it yields CASRHRTLSGNTIYF.

This clonotype occurred a few times. This chain's CDR3 is CASSVGLFGGDGNTIYF. CDR3 in DNA: TGTGCCAGCAGCGTAGGGCTTTTTGGAGGGGACGGAAACACCATATATTTT. The V call is TRBV9, the J call TRBJ1-3; D is possibly TRBD1 (5 bases). Trimming took 0 bases from V and 4 from J, leaving 17 bases between them. The CDR3 is made up of 17 amino acids. Per germline, CDR1 SGDLS and CDR2 YYNGEE.

This chain uses TRBV10-3 with TRBJ2-7, with 15 bases fitting TRBD2. Germline trimming cut 2 bases from V and 1 base from J; bases unmatched to any gene: 0. From germline, CDR1 is ENHRY and CDR2 SYGVKD. This CDR3 region has 16 residues. Here the CDR3 reads CAISEGTSGRSYEQYF. The CDR3 bases are TGTGCCATCAGTGAGGGGACTAGCGGGAGGTCCTACGAGCAGTACTTC.

There are many counts of this clonotype. The chain couples TRBV12-5 to TRBJ2-3; D is unclear. There are 20 residues in the CDR3. In germline, CDR1 is LGHNT, CDR2 FRNRAP. V lost 0 bases to trimming and J lost 0 bases, with 22 bases between them. CDR3 DNA sequence: TGTGCTAGTGGTTTGGTCCTCCCACGAGTCGTACAGCCTAGCACAGATACGCAGTATTTT. Its protein product is CASGLVLPRVVQPSTDTQYF.

This clonotype was detected ten times or more. The chain links TRBV15 to TRBJ2-2, with 7 bases aligning to TRBD2. CDR3 length equals 16 residues. The V gene end was trimmed by 6 bases and the J gene end by 6 bases; junction bases not matched to a gene: 13. Germline V CDR1 and CDR2: LNHNV, YYDKDF (reference sequence). CDR3 bases: TGTGCCACCAGTGGTGCGGCGGGGGTAGGTGCCGGGGAGCTGTTTTTT. It translates to CATSGAAGVGAGELFF.

In its sample, this clonotype was seen a few times. The chain employs TRBV11-2 and TRBJ2-7; 9 positions match TRBD2. CDR3 length: 17 amino acids. Trimming took 0 bases from V and 5 from J; bases not matched to a gene: 11. The germline CDR1 and CDR2 sequences are SGHAT and FQNNGV. CDR3 bases: TGTGCCAGCAGCTTAGATCTTGGCCGCGGGAGGGCCAACGAGCAGTACTTC. It encodes CASSLDLGRGRANEQYF.

This clonotype was observed at least ten times. The V and J genes are TRBV19 and TRBJ2-2; no definite D call. CDR1 is LNHDA and CDR2 is SQIVND in the germline V gene (reference sequence). V lost 7 bases and J lost 1, with 10 bases in between. The CDR3 is made up of 14 amino acids. As DNA, the CDR3 is TGTGCCAGTAAGTTACAGATGAACACCGGGGAGCTGTTTTTT. Translating gives CASKLQMNTGELFF. The full variable domain, completed using reference TRBV19 and TRBJ2-2, is DGGITQSPKYLFRKEGQNVTLSCEQNLNHDAMYWYRQDPGQGLRLIYYSQIVNDFQKGDIAEGYSVSREKKESFPLTVTSAQKNPTAFYLCASKLQMNTGELFFGEGSRLTVL.

Only a few counts were recorded for this clonotype. The V gene is TRBV7-2, the J gene TRBJ1-2; tentatively, D is TRBD1 (6 bases). The V end lost 5 bases, the J end lost 4 bases, and 17 bases lay between the germline ends. Germline V gene lookup returns CDR1 SGHTA and CDR2 FQGNSA. The length of the CDR3 is 15 residues. The CDR3 sequence: CASSPVPGQSYGYTF. In DNA form, the CDR3 reads TGTGCCAGCAGCCCCGTCCCGGGACAAAGCTATGGCTACACCTTC.

This clonotype has only a few counts. CDR3 region: CASSLTPRTYNEQFF. The CDR3 bases are TGTGCCAGCAGTTTAACTCCCCGCACCTACAATGAGCAGTTCTTC. The chain is built from TRBV12-3 or TRBV12-4 and TRBJ2-1; D ambiguous. The CDR3 is 15 residues long. Trimming cost V 2 bases and J 2 bases, with 10 bases left between them.

This clonotype appeared a few times. The chain couples TRBV5-1 to TRBJ1-1, with D unclear. The germline CDR1 and CDR2 sequences are SGHRS and YFSETQ. The CDR3 runs to 14 residues. V lost 4 bases and J 1 base, leaving 11 bases between the germline ends. Here the CDR3 DNA reads TGCGCCAGCAGCGCCGGGATGGCGAACACTGAAGCTTTCTTT. As protein: CASSAGMANTEAFF.

This clonotype was detected many times. The chain recombines TRBV2 with TRBJ1-1; a weak D match, TRBD1 (6 bases). Trimming removed 6 bases at V and 3 bases at J, with 11 bases between. This CDR3 region has 13 residues. Germline-derived CDR1 and CDR2 are SNHLY and FYNNEI. The CDR3 nucleotides read TGTGCCAGCAGCCGACAGGTTGACACTGAAGCTTTCTTT. Amino acids: CASSRQVDTEAFF.

The table lists this clonotype with a few counts. The J gene is TRBJ2-7, the V gene TRBV18, with TRBD1 matching over 7 bases. Trimming took 4 bases from V and 6 from J; bases not matched to a gene: 12. The germline CDR1 and CDR2 sequences are KGHSH and LQKENI. The CDR3 spans 15 residues. CDR3 sequence reads: CASSLNRGGSGEQYF. The CDR3 DNA sequence: TGTGCCAGCTCACTCAACAGGGGTGGATCGGGCGAGCAGTACTTC.

This clonotype was seen a handful of times. The chain has TRBV20-1 and TRBJ1-4, with D maybe TRBD1 (5 bases). Trimming shortened V by 0 bases and J by 8 bases, and 16 bases separated the two germline ends. CDR1 and CDR2 (germline): DFQATT, SNEGSKA (reference sequence). The CDR3 loop spans 15 amino acids. CDR3 nucleotides: TGCAGTGCTAGAGAGGGGGGGGGACTCACGGAAAAACTGTTTTTT. Its protein product is CSAREGGGLTEKLFF.

Only a few counts were recorded for this clonotype. CDR3 loop: CASSLWGTEQYF. The CDR3 bases are TGTGCCAGCAGCTTATGGGGGACCGAGCAGTACTTC. The rearrangement uses TRBV7-8 and TRBJ2-7, with D tentatively TRBD1 or TRBD2 (5 bases each). V lost 2 bases to trimming and J lost 6 bases, with 8 bases between them. CDR1 and CDR2 from the germline V gene are SGHVS and FQNEAQ. The CDR3 runs 12 residues. Using reference TRBV7-8 and TRBJ2-7 for the parts outside the CDR3, the full variable domain is GAGVSQSPRYKVAKRGQDVALRCDPISGHVSLFWYQQALGQGPEFLTYFQNEAQLDKSGLPSDRFFAERPEGSVSTLKIQRTQQEDSAVYLCASSLWGTEQYFGPGTRLTVT.

V gene TRBV7-9 combines with J gene TRBJ2-1; D is unclear. The CDR3 runs 13 residues. Germline CDR1 SEHNR, CDR2 FQNEAQ (reference sequence). Deletions cut 2 bases from V and 9 bases from J, with 11 bases between. The CDR3 sequence: CASSLRPWGEQFF. The CDR3 DNA reads as TGTGCCAGCAGCTTAAGGCCCTGGGGTGAGCAGTTCTTC. Full variable domain (missing parts from reference TRBV7-9 and TRBJ2-1): DTGVSQNPRHKITKRGQNVTFRCDPISEHNRLYWYRQTLGQGPEFLTYFQNEAQLEKSRLLSDRFSAERPKGSFSTLEIQRTEQGDSAMYLCASSLRPWGEQFFGPGTRLTVL.

This chain uses TRBV20-1 with TRBJ1-2; D ambiguous. V dropped 3 bases and J dropped 4 bases, with 12 bases sitting between them. Germline V gives CDR1 DFQATT, CDR2 SNEGSKA (reference sequence). The CDR3 contains 13 residues. The CDR3: CSASASGLYGYTF. The CDR3 nucleotides read TGCAGTGCTAGTGCGTCGGGCCTCTATGGCTACACCTTC.

The rearrangement uses TRBV9 and TRBJ1-4; D is perhaps TRBD1 (5 bases). CDR1 and CDR2 (germline): SGDLS, YYNGEE. The V end was cut by 2 bases, the J end by 8 bases, with 13 bases between. This CDR3 has 14 amino acids. The CDR3 sequence: CASSVRGGREKLFF. The CDR3 bases are TGTGCCAGCAGCGTTAGGGGCGGAAGGGAAAAACTGTTTTTT.